The next 16 T cell receptor beta chains were all read from a single sample in a study of identifying expanded T cells in peripheral blood. TCRdb's table, derived via immunoSEQ multiplex PCR, lists solely in-frame clones and lacks some. This sample has under 110,000 clones, with around 85% found just once. The source material was blood. The source of these receptors is a person aged 18-70 years in good health.

The V call is TRBV6-4, the J call TRBJ2-3; D not resolved. The CDR3 is 14 amino acids. CDR1 and CDR2 from the germline V gene are MRHNA and SNTAGT. Trimming shortened V by 3 bases and J by 0 bases, and 7 bases separated the two germline ends. The CDR3 here is CASSEDDSTDTQYF. In nucleotides, the CDR3 is TGTGCCAGCAGTGAAGACGATAGCACAGATACGCAGTATTTT.

The chain couples TRBV4-3 to TRBJ2-3; 15 bases map to TRBD2. V dropped 1 base and J dropped 7; count of bases not matched to a gene: 9. CDR3 length equals 18 residues. In germline, CDR1 is LGHNA, CDR2 YSLEER. The chain's CDR3 is CASSQAVRGLAGGYTQYF. The CDR3 DNA reads as TGCGCCAGCAGCCAAGCGGTCCGGGGACTAGCGGGAGGTTATACGCAGTATTTT.

The rearrangement links TRBV5-6 to TRBJ2-7, with 7 bases lining up with TRBD1. The CDR3 totals 16 residues. CDR1 and CDR2 from the germline V gene are SGHDT and YYEEEE. V shed 0 bases and J 0 bases; nucleotides not matched to a gene: 6. The CDR3 region is CASSLAGRGPSYEQYF. CDR3 DNA: TGTGCCAGCAGCTTGGCGGGAAGGGGGCCCTCCTACGAGCAGTACTTC.

The gene calls are TRBV2 and TRBJ1-4; weak D call: TRBD1 (5 bases). Trimming shortened V by 7 bases and J by 8 bases, and 17 bases separated the two germline ends. CDR1 and CDR2 from the germline V gene are SNHLY and FYNNEI. There are 14 residues in the CDR3. The CDR3 DNA sequence: TGTGCCAGCACCCGACCGGGGCCTCGGGAAAAACTGTTTTTT. Its protein product is CASTRPGPREKLFF.

This rearrangement joins TRBV5-3 to TRBJ2-7; a weak D match, TRBD1 (5 bases). TRBV5-3 is an ORF, and what it does is uncertain. The CDR3 contains 13 residues. V was clipped by 4 bases and J by 2 bases, with 10 bases between them. The CDR3 is CARSGAAAYEQYF. The DNA of the CDR3 is TGTGCCAGAAGCGGGGCAGCAGCCTACGAGCAGTACTTC.

The V call is TRBV11-2, the J call TRBJ2-1; D possibly uses TRBD1 or TRBD2 (5 bases each). Germline lookup yields CDR1 SGHAT and CDR2 FQNNGV. The V end lost 5 bases, the J end lost 10 bases, and 18 bases lay between the germline ends. The CDR3 extends over 14 amino acids. CDR3 sequence (DNA): TGTGCCAGCAGCGCCAACCGTGGGACCGAAGAGCAGTTCTTC. This translates into CASSANRGTEEQFF. The full variable domain, completed using reference TRBV11-2 and TRBJ2-1, is EAGVAQSPRYKIIEKRQSVAFWCNPISGHATLYWYQQILGQGPKLLIQFQNNGVVDDSQLPKDRFSAERLKGVDSTLKIQPAKLEDSAVYLCASSANRGTEEQFFGPGTRLTVL.

The genes are TRBV6-5 and TRBJ2-7; no reliable D call. Germline V gene sequence: CDR1 MNHEY, CDR2 SVGAGI. CDR3 size: 16 residues. V lost 4 bases and J lost 1, with 17 bases in between. Written as DNA, the CDR3 is TGTGCCAGCAGTTCCTTTCAAGGCCAGGAATCCTACGAGCAGTACTTC. Translating it yields CASSSFQGQESYEQYF.

V gene TRBV6-6 combines with J gene TRBJ1-2, with a tentative D call TRBD1 (5 bases). V lost 2 bases and J 2 bases, leaving 12 bases between the germline ends. Germline V gene lookup returns CDR1 MNHNY and CDR2 SVGAGI (reference sequence). CDR3 size: 15 residues. CDR3 bases: TGTGCCAGCAGTTACGGTCAGGGACTGAACTATGGCTACACCTTC. It codes for CASSYGQGLNYGYTF.

The rearrangement links TRBV19 to TRBJ2-4; D is possibly TRBD1 or TRBD2 (5 bases each). V was trimmed by 1 base and J by 6 bases, leaving 10 bases between them. This CDR3 comprises 14 residues. The V gene's germline CDR1 is LNHDA and CDR2 SQIVND (reference sequence). CDR3 in amino acids: CASSIAPGLNIQYF. CDR3 DNA sequence: TGTGCCAGTAGTATAGCCCCGGGGCTAAACATTCAGTACTTC.

This chain joins TRBV6-6 and TRBJ2-2; the match to TRBD1 covers 7 bases. The V segment lost 4 bases and the J segment 10 bases; nucleotides outside the gene matches: 12. Germline loops: CDR1 MNHNY, CDR2 SVGAGI (reference sequence). This CDR3 is built from 15 residues. This chain's CDR3 is CASSFATGISSELFF. CDR3 nucleotides: TGTGCCAGCAGTTTCGCGACAGGGATCTCCTCGGAGCTGTTTTTT.

This sequence joins TRBV9 and TRBJ2-5, with 10 bases matching TRBD2. The CDR3 has 15 amino acids. Germline lookup yields CDR1 SGDLS and CDR2 YYNGEE. Trimming took 3 bases from V and 7 from J; bases not matched to a gene: 9. CDR3 protein: CASSALAASGGTQYF. The CDR3 region has the DNA TGTGCCAGCAGCGCCCTAGCGGCTAGCGGGGGGACCCAGTACTTC.

The J gene is TRBJ1-5, the V gene TRBV10-3; D unresolved. Trimming pared 4 bases from V and 7 bases from J, leaving 11 bases between. The germline gives CDR1 ENHRY, CDR2 SYGVKD. The CDR3 spans 13 residues. CDR3 residues: CAISGTGQQPQHF. The CDR3 DNA reads as TGTGCCATCAGTGGCACCGGCCAGCAGCCCCAGCATTTT.

The chain links TRBV18 to TRBJ2-3; D possibly corresponds to TRBD2 (6 bases). The CDR3 covers 13 residues. V dropped 2 bases and J dropped 6 bases, with 9 bases sitting between them. Per germline, CDR1 KGHSH and CDR2 LQKENI. The CDR3 nucleotides read TGTGCCAGCTCACCAATCCGGGAGGATACGCAGTATTTT. Protein product: CASSPIREDTQYF.

The genes are TRBV18 and TRBJ2-7; 9 bases align to TRBD2. CDR1 is KGHSH and CDR2 is LQKENI in the germline V gene. The CDR3 has 15 residues. With 0 bases clipped from V and 1 base from J, the junction kept 1 base outside the gene matches. As DNA, the CDR3 is TGTGCCAGCTCACCACCGCGGGGGGGATCCTACGAGCAGTACTTC. This gives the protein CASSPPRGGSYEQYF.

The genes are TRBV18 and TRBJ1-5; no clear D gene. CDR1 KGHSH and CDR2 LQKENI come from the germline V gene. Trimming cost V 7 bases and J 5 bases, with 12 bases left between them. This CDR3 has 13 residues. As DNA, the CDR3 is TGTGCCAGCTTTCCCGGGCCAGATCAGCCCCAGCATTTT. Translating gives CASFPGPDQPQHF.

The DNA for the CDR3 is TGTGCCAGCAGTTACTCGGTGACTAACTATGGCTACACCTTC. Its protein product is CASSYSVTNYGYTF. The J gene is TRBJ1-2, the V gene TRBV6-5; no reliable D call. The germline V and J ends were trimmed by 0 bases and 0 bases, with 5 bases remaining between them. CDR1 and CDR2 from the germline V gene are MNHEY and SVGAGI. This CDR3 is 14 amino acids long.